This T cell receptor beta chain appears in the sequencing data of a study of STAT5B mutations in CD4+ large granular lymphocyte leukemia. Notes on the study in general: TRBV06-family usage was enriched in top patient clones (8/27) versus controls (2/35). Approximately 25% of private leukemic clonotypes occurred rarely in other patients' non-leukemic repertoires.

With regard to this clone: Antigen specificity is unknown.

Buffy coats from healthy blood donors served as controls. Assay: immunoSEQ multiplex PCR; the TCRdb copy retains only in-frame clones and omits some. The table includes 25,000 to 35,000 clones, around 84% detected once. Per the germline V gene, CDR1 is ENHRY and CDR2 is SYGVKD. CDR3 length: 13 amino acids. Trimming cost V 2 bases and J 6 bases, with 11 bases left between them. This TCR derives from a human donor in good health. Sequencing used CD4+ T cells from blood buffy coats. The rearrangement links TRBV10-3 to TRBJ2-7, with D unresolved. This CDR3 reads CAISEASRREQYF. Written as DNA, the CDR3 is TGTGCCATCAGTGAGGCGTCACGACGCGAGCAGTACTTC.